This T cell receptor beta chain was identified during a study of yellow fever vaccine responses in identical twins. The CDR3 spans 12 residues. The germline V gene encodes CDR1 SGHNT and CDR2 YYREEE (reference sequence). Trimming took off 7 bases at V and 1 base at J, with 9 bases between the two ends. Points on this clonotype: Its target is unknown.

Using its own MiXCR run on the RT-PCR reads, TCRdb lists one record per CDR3 protein. The sample carries fewer than 5,000 distinct CDR3 sequences, around 73% recorded once. Findings of the study overall: Twins' vaccine T cell responses reportedly seemed partly convergent and partly personalized.

The source of this sequence is a woman aged 18-30 years who received the yellow fever vaccine. The chain links TRBV5-4 to TRBJ2-7, with D perhaps TRBD2 (6 bases). Sequences were derived from T cells from blood (PBMCs), unsorted or a sorted subset (not recorded which), sampled before or after yellow fever vaccination (not recorded which). This CDR3 is CASHGGSYEQYF. In DNA form, the CDR3 reads TGTGCCAGCCACGGGGGATCCTACGAGCAGTACTTC. Complete variable domain (other parts from reference TRBV5-4 and TRBJ2-7): ETGVTQSPTHLIKTRGQQVTLRCSSQSGHNTVSWYQQALGQGPQFIFQYYREEENGRGNFPPRFSGLQFPNYSSELNVNALELDDSALYLCASHGGSYEQYFGPGTRLTVT.